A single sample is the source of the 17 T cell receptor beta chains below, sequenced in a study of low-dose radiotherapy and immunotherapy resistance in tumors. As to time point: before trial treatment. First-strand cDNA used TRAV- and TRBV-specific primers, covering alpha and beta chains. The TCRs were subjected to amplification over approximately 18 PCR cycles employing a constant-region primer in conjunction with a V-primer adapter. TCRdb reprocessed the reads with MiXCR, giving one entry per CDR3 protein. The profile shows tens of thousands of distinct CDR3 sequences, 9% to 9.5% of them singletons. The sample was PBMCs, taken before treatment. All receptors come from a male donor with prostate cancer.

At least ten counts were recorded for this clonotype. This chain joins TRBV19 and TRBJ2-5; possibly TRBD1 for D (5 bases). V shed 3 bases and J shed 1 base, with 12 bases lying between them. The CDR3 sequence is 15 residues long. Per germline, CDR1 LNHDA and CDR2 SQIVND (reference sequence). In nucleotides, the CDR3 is TGTGCCAGTAGTATGGTAGACAGACCCCAAGAGACCCAGTACTTC. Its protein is CASSMVDRPQETQYF.

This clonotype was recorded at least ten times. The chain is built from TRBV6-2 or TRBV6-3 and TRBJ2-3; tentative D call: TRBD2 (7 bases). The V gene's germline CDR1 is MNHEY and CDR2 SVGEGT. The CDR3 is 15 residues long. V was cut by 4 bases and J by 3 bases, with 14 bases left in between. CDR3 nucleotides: TGTGCCAGCAGTTCGGGGGGCGGTTTTACAGATACGCAGTATTTT. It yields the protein CASSSGGGFTDTQYF.

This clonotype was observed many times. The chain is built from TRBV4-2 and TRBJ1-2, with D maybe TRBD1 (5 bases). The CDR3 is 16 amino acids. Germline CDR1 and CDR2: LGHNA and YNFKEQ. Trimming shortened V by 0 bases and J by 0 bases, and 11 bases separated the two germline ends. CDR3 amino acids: CASSQEGGPANYGYTF. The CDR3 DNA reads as TGTGCCAGCAGCCAAGAGGGGGGACCGGCTAACTATGGCTACACCTTC.

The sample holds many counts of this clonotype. CDR3 nucleotide sequence: TGTGCCAGCAGCGTGGGACGGACCACCTACGAGCAGTACTTC. As protein: CASSVGRTTYEQYF. This sequence joins TRBV9 and TRBJ2-7; D possibly matches TRBD1 or TRBD2 (5 bases each). The germline CDR1 and CDR2 sequences are SGDLS and YYNGEE. This CDR3 contains 14 residues. Trimming stripped 2 bases from V and 2 bases from J, with 11 bases between.

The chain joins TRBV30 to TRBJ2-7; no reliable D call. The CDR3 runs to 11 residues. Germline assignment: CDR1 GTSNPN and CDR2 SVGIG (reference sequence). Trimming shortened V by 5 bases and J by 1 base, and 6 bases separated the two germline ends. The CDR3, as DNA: TGTGCCTGGGACACTTCCTACGAGCAGTACTTC. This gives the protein CAWDTSYEQYF. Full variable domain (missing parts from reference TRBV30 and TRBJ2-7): SQTIHQWPATLVQPVGSPLSLECTVEGTSNPNLYWYRQAAGRGLQLLFYSVGIGQISSEVPQNLSASRPQDRQFILSSKKLLLSDSGFYLCAWDTSYEQYFGPGTRLTVT.

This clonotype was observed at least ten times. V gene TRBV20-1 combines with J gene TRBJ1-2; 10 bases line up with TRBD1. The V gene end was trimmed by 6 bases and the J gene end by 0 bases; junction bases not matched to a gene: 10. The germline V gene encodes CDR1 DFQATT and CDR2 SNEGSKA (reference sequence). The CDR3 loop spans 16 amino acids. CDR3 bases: TGCAGTGCCGAAAGCGGACAGGGGGGGTCTAACTATGGCTACACCTTC. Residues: CSAESGQGGSNYGYTF.

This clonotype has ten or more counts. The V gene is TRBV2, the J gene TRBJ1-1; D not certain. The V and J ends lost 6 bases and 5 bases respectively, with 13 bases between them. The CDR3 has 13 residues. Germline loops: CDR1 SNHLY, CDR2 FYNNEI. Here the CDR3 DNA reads TGTGCCAGCAGGGAGGTTATAGGGACTGAAGCTTTCTTT. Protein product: CASREVIGTEAFF.

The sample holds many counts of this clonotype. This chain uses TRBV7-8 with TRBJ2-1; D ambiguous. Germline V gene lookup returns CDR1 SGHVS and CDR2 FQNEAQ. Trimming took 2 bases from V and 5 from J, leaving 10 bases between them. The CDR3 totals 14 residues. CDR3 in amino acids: CASSLLGNHNEQFF. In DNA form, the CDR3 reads TGTGCCAGCAGCTTATTAGGGAACCACAATGAGCAGTTCTTC.

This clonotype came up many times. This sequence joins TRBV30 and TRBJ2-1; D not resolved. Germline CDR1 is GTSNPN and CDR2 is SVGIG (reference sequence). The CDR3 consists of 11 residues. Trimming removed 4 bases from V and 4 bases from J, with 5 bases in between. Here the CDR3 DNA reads TGTGCCTGGACTATATACAATGAGCAGTTCTTC. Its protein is CAWTIYNEQFF.

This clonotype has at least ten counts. The CDR3 region is CASSPYDRAETQYF. The CDR3 DNA is TGTGCCAGCAGCCCCTACGACAGGGCGGAGACCCAGTACTTC. This rearrangement joins TRBV11-2 to TRBJ2-5; 7 positions match TRBD1. The CDR3 spans 14 residues. The V and J ends lost 5 bases and 5 bases, in that order; junction bases with no gene match: 8. In germline, CDR1 is SGHAT, CDR2 FQNNGV.

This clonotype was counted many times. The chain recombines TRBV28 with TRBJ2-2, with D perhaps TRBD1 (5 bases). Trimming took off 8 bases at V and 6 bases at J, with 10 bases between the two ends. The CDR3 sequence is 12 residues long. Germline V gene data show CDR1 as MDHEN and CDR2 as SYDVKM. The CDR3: CASQGPPGELFF. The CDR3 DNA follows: TGTGCCAGCCAGGGCCCTCCCGGGGAGCTGTTTTTT.

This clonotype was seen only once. CDR3 bases: TGCGCCAGCAGCCAAGAGTACAGCTATGGCTACACCTTC. Protein sequence: CASSQEYSYGYTF. V gene TRBV4-3 combines with J gene TRBJ1-2, with D hard to call. This CDR3 spans 13 amino acids. CDR1 LGHNA and CDR2 YSLEER come from the germline V gene. Trimming pared 0 bases from V and 4 bases from J, leaving 6 bases between.

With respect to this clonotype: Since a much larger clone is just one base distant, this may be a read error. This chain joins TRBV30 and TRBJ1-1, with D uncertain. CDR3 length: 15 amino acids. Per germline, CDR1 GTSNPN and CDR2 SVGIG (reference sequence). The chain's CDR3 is CARSARMWENTEAFF. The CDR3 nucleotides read TGTGCCCGGAGTGCCCGCATGTGGGAGAACACTGAAGCTTTCTTT.

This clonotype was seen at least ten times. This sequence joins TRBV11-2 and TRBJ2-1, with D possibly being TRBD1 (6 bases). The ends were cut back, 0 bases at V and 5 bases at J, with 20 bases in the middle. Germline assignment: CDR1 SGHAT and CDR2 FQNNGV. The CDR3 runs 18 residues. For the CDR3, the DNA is TGTGCCAGCAGCTTAGATCTAAACAGGGCACAATCTCACAATGAGCAGTTCTTC. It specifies CASSLDLNRAQSHNEQFF.

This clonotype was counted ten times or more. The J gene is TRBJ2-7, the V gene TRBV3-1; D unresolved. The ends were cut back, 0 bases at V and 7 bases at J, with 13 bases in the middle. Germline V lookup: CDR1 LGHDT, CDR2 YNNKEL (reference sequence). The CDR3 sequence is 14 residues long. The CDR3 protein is CASSQETGSSEQYF. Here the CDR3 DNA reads TGTGCCAGCAGCCAAGAAACCGGGTCATCGGAGCAGTACTTC.

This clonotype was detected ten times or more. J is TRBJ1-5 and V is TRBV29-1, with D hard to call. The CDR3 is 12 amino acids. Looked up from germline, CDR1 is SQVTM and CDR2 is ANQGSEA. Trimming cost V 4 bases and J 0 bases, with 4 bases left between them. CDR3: CSVGGSNQPQHF. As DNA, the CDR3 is TGCAGCGTTGGTGGTAGCAATCAGCCCCAGCATTTT.

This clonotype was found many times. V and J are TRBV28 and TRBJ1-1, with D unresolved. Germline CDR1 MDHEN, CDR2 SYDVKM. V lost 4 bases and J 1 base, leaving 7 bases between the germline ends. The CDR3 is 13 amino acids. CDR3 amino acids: CASSWLENTEAFF. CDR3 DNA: TGTGCCAGCAGTTGGTTAGAGAACACTGAAGCTTTCTTT. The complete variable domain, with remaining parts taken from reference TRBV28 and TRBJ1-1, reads DVKVTQSSRYLVKRTGEKVFLECVQDMDHENMFWYRQDPGLGLRLIYFSYDVKMKEKGDIPEGYSVSREKKERFSLILESASTNQTSMYLCASSWLENTEAFFGQGTRLTVV.